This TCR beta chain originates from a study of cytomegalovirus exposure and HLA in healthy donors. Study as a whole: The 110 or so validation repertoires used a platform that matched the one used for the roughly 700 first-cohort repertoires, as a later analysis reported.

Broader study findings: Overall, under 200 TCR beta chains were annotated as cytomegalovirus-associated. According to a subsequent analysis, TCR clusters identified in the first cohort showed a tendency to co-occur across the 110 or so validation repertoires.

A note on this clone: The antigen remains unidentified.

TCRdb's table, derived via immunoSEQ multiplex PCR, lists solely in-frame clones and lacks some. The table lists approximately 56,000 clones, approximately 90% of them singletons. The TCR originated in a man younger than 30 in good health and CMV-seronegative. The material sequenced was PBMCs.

The CDR3 loop is CASSRDRYQPQHF. The CDR3 region has the DNA TGTGCCAGCAGTCGGGACAGATATCAGCCCCAGCATTTT. V and J are TRBV7-2 and TRBJ1-5, with 7 bases matching TRBD1. Germline CDR1 SGHTA, CDR2 FQGNSA. The CDR3 covers 13 residues. V lost 6 bases and J lost 5; bases outside the gene matches: 4.